These 27 T cell receptor beta chains came from one sample sequenced in a study of T cell responses to AZD1222 COVID-19 vaccine. Using immunoSEQ multiplex PCR, the repertoire was profiled, and TCRdb retains in-frame clones only, with some absent. This table has around 140,000 clones, 75% to 90% appearing once. Sequencing was performed on peripheral blood, taken on day 0 of AZD1222 vaccination. The receptors derive from an adult in good health.

Concerning this clone itself: This CDR3 is also generated by other DNA sequences in the sample. V and J are TRBV12-3 or TRBV12-4 and TRBJ1-1, with no clear D. Trimming took off 3 bases at V and 4 bases at J, with 6 bases between the two ends. The CDR3 consists of 12 residues. CDR3 nucleotide sequence: TGTGCCAGCAGTTTTTCTGGCACTGAAGCTTTCTTT. As protein: CASSFSGTEAFF.

This chain joins TRBV7-8 and TRBJ2-1; 14 bases agree with TRBD2. CDR1 and CDR2 (germline): SGHVS, FQNEAQ. There are 19 residues in the CDR3. V lost 4 bases, J lost 0 bases, and 8 bases stayed unmatched. The CDR3 loop is CASSSWTSGRLSSYNEQFF. The CDR3 DNA reads as TGTGCCAGCAGCTCTTGGACTAGCGGGAGGTTGAGCTCCTACAATGAGCAGTTCTTC.

The chain is built from TRBV9 and TRBJ1-2; 8 nucleotides align to TRBD1. The V gene's germline CDR1 is SGDLS and CDR2 YYNGEE. This CDR3 region has 13 residues. The trim removed 6 bases at V and 3 bases at J, leaving 4 bases unmatched. In nucleotides, the CDR3 is TGTGCCAGCAACAACAGGGGGGACTATGGCTACACCTTC. Encoded protein: CASNNRGDYGYTF.

This clone was observed once. The V gene is TRBV6-5, the J gene TRBJ1-3, with D unclear. The CDR3 contains 14 residues. Germline CDR1 reads MNHEY; CDR2 reads SVGAGI. The V end lost 6 bases, the J end lost 0 bases, and 9 bases lay between the germline ends. This CDR3 reads CASSRDYSGNTIYF. In nucleotides, the CDR3 is TGTGCCAGCAGCCGAGACTACTCTGGAAACACCATATATTTT.

This chain joins TRBV2 and TRBJ2-5; unclear D gene. CDR1 is SNHLY, CDR2 FYNNEI, per germline. V was shortened by 3 bases and J by 5 bases, with 4 bases between the two germline ends. CDR3 length: 11 amino acids. The CDR3 is CASSEGETQYF. In DNA form, the CDR3 reads TGTGCCAGCAGTGAGGGGGAGACCCAGTACTTC.

The V and J genes are TRBV6-4 and TRBJ1-1; unclear D gene. Germline V gene data show CDR1 as MRHNA and CDR2 as SNTAGT. The CDR3 covers 13 residues. The ends were cut back, 5 bases at V and 1 base at J, with 8 bases in the middle. DNA of the CDR3: TGTGCCAGCAGTACAACCACGAACACTGAAGCTTTCTTT. This gives the protein CASSTTTNTEAFF.

The V and J genes are TRBV28 and TRBJ1-2, with D perhaps TRBD1 (5 bases). CDR3 length equals 13 residues. Germline values: CDR1 MDHEN, CDR2 SYDVKM. Trimming cost V 10 bases and J 4 bases, with 16 bases left between them. The CDR3 here is CAIRTGTVYGYTF. The DNA of the CDR3 is TGTGCCATCAGAACCGGGACGGTCTATGGCTACACCTTC.

The chain combines TRBV7-2 with TRBJ2-2; D gene uncertain. CDR3 size: 14 residues. The ends were cut back, 3 bases at V and 2 bases at J, with 7 bases in the middle. Germline CDR1 and CDR2: SGHTA and FQGNSA. The CDR3 protein is CASSFYFNTGELFF. The CDR3 DNA follows: TGTGCCAGCAGCTTCTACTTTAACACCGGGGAGCTGTTTTTT.

This chain uses TRBV30 with TRBJ2-4, with D uncertain. Germline CDR1 reads GTSNPN; CDR2 reads SVGIG (reference sequence). CDR3 length: 12 amino acids. The ends were cut back, 1 base at V and 7 bases at J, with 8 bases in the middle. In nucleotides, the CDR3 is TGTGCCTGGAGTGAGCGAGGCAACATTCAGTACTTC. Protein sequence: CAWSERGNIQYF.

This clone has only one observation. One junction end does not reproduce the germline sequence, and a read error may be involved. The chain employs TRBV28 and TRBJ2-3; 8 bases are a match to TRBD1. This CDR3 has 18 residues. Per the germline V gene, CDR1 is MDHEN and CDR2 is SYDVKM. The CDR3 reads CASSPPESRGRRADAQYF. In DNA form, the CDR3 reads TGTGCCAGCAGCCCCCCAGAATCCAGGGGGCGTCGCGCAGATGCGCAGTATTTT.

This clone was picked up one time. The CDR3 loop reads CASSPTTGMVGNTIYF. CDR3 DNA: TGTGCCAGCTCACCGACAACAGGGATGGTAGGAAACACCATATATTTT. This chain connects TRBV18 to TRBJ1-3; possibly TRBD1 for D (6 bases). This CDR3 is built from 16 residues. The germline V gene has CDR1 KGHSH and CDR2 LQKENI. Trimming stripped 3 bases from V and 4 bases from J, with 16 bases between.

The chain carries TRBV15 and TRBJ2-2; D uncertain. V was shortened by 0 bases and J by 5 bases, with 4 bases between the two germline ends. The germline V gene encodes CDR1 LNHNV and CDR2 YYDKDF (reference sequence). This CDR3 is built from 13 residues. The CDR3 loop is CATSREDTGELFF. The CDR3 DNA reads TGTGCCACCAGCAGAGAGGATACCGGGGAGCTGTTTTTT. Together with reference TRBV15 and TRBJ2-2, the CDR3 gives the full variable domain: DAMVIQNPRYQVTQFGKPVTLSCSQTLNHNVMYWYQQKSSQAPKLLFHYYDKDFNNEADTPDNFQSRRPNTSFCFLDIRSPGLGDTAMYLCATSREDTGELFFGEGSRLTVL.

The chain employs TRBV5-6 and TRBJ2-1; 7 bases line up with TRBD2. This CDR3 contains 16 residues. The ends lost 5 bases at V and 4 bases at J; junction bases unmatched: 12. The germline V gene encodes CDR1 SGHDT and CDR2 YYEEEE. Written as DNA, the CDR3 is TGTGCCAGCAGACCCAGGACGGGAGGAAATTACAATGAGCAGTTCTTC. This gives the protein CASRPRTGGNYNEQFF. The full variable domain, with the rest looked up from reference TRBV5-6 and TRBJ2-1, is DAGVTQSPTHLIKTRGQQVTLRCSPKSGHDTVSWYQQALGQGPQFIFQYYEEEERQRGNFPDRFSGHQFPNYSSELNVNALLLGDSALYLCASRPRTGGNYNEQFFGPGTRLTVL.

This chain links TRBV3-1 (or the pseudogene TRBV3-2) with TRBJ2-3; D is undetermined. Trimming pared 0 bases from V and 1 base from J, leaving 8 bases between. Germline CDR1 LGHDT, CDR2 YNNKEL (reference sequence). This CDR3 contains 15 residues. CDR3 loop: CASSQDKVGTDTQYF. The CDR3 nucleotides read TGTGCCAGCAGCCAAGACAAAGTGGGCACAGATACGCAGTATTTT.

The chain has TRBV7-2 and TRBJ1-2; 11 positions match TRBD1. The germline CDR1 and CDR2 sequences are SGHTA and FQGNSA. The V segment lost 5 bases and the J segment 3 bases; nucleotides outside the gene matches: 11. CDR3 length: 17 residues. The CDR3 spells CASSQRPGTGGDYGYTF. In nucleotides, the CDR3 is TGTGCCAGCAGCCAGCGCCCCGGGACAGGGGGAGACTATGGCTACACCTTC. Complete variable domain (other parts from reference TRBV7-2 and TRBJ1-2): GAGVSQSPSNKVTEKGKDVELRCDPISGHTALYWYRQSLGQGLEFLIYFQGNSAPDKSGLPSDRFSAERTGGSVSTLTIQRTQQEDSAVYLCASSQRPGTGGDYGYTFGSGTRLTVV.

The CDR3 region has the DNA TGTGCCAGCAGCTTAAACGCTCACTACGAGCAGTACTTC. This translates into CASSLNAHYEQYF. This chain connects TRBV7-3 to TRBJ2-7; D is uncertain. The length of the CDR3 is 13 residues. Trimming removed 1 base from V and 3 bases from J, with 7 bases in between. CDR1 SGHTA and CDR2 FQGTGA come from the germline V gene.

This chain connects TRBV7-9 to TRBJ2-7, with TRBD2 matching over 8 bases. The CDR3 contains 19 residues. The germline V gene encodes CDR1 SEHNR and CDR2 FQNEAQ (reference sequence). Trimming took 1 base from V and 1 from J; bases not matched to a gene: 15. In DNA form, the CDR3 reads TGTGCCAGCAGCTTAGTTTCGGCTAGCGGGCTGACTCTTTCCTACGAGCAGTACTTC. Translation gives CASSLVSASGLTLSYEQYF.

CDR3 bases: TGCAGCGTTTATGGGACAACTTCGAACACTGAAGCTTTCTTT. This translates into CSVYGTTSNTEAFF. The chain joins TRBV29-1 to TRBJ1-1; D is perhaps TRBD1 (6 bases). Trimming left V 5 bases short and J 1 base short, with 14 bases between. CDR1 is SQVTM and CDR2 is ANQGSEA in the germline V gene. The CDR3 totals 14 residues.

The chain recombines TRBV3-1 (or the pseudogene TRBV3-2) with TRBJ2-1, with unresolved D. Germline CDR1 and CDR2: LGHDT and YNNKEL (reference sequence). V was trimmed by 1 base and J by 2 bases, leaving 12 bases between them. The length of the CDR3 is 16 residues. The CDR3 region is CASSQAPLPPYNEQFF. The CDR3 bases are TGTGCCAGCAGCCAAGCCCCACTCCCGCCCTACAATGAGCAGTTCTTC.

J is TRBJ2-7 and V is TRBV19; 10 nucleotides line up with TRBD1. Germline CDR1 and CDR2: LNHDA and SQIVND (reference sequence). The CDR3 length is 13 residues. The V gene end was trimmed by 5 bases and the J gene end by 6 bases; junction bases not matched to a gene: 4. CDR3 residues: CASSGTGEGEQYF. CDR3 in DNA: TGTGCCAGTAGTGGGACAGGGGAGGGCGAGCAGTACTTC.

The genes are TRBV19 and TRBJ1-2, with 8 bases aligning to TRBD1. The CDR3 spans 13 residues. CDR1 and CDR2 (germline): LNHDA, SQIVND (reference sequence). Germline trimming cut 8 bases from V and 4 bases from J; bases unmatched to any gene: 6. The CDR3 protein is CASGRGQGYGYTF. CDR3 nucleotide sequence: TGTGCCAGTGGCAGGGGGCAGGGCTATGGCTACACCTTC.

This sequence joins TRBV4-1 and TRBJ2-3; 10 positions agree with TRBD2. The CDR3 spans 17 residues. The ends lost 2 bases at V and 4 bases at J; junction bases unmatched: 9. Germline assignment: CDR1 MGHRA and CDR2 YSYEKL. Written as DNA, the CDR3 is TGCGCCAGCAGCCAAAGATTCGGAGCGGGAGGGGCAGATACGCAGTATTTT. Encoded protein: CASSQRFGAGGADTQYF.

This clone was observed once. This rearrangement joins TRBV19 to TRBJ1-1; D is uncertain. Trimming stripped 8 bases from V and 6 bases from J, with 19 bases between. Germline CDR1 and CDR2: LNHDA and SQIVND (reference sequence). The CDR3 contains 14 residues. DNA for the CDR3: TGTGCCAGTCCACCGGCGGGCCGCCGAGCTGAAGCTTTCTTT. Translation gives CASPPAGRRAEAFF.

This chain connects TRBV12-3 or TRBV12-4 to TRBJ2-1; D is ambiguous. V was cut by 5 bases and J by 12 bases, with 11 bases left in between. This CDR3 comprises 11 residues. DNA of the CDR3: TGTGCCAGCAGTACAGTGGCGTGGCAGTTCTTC. Amino acids: CASSTVAWQFF.

The chain is built from TRBV2 and TRBJ2-3, with 7 bases fitting TRBD1. The V gene end was trimmed by 6 bases and the J gene end by 2 bases; junction bases not matched to a gene: 11. Germline CDR1 SNHLY, CDR2 FYNNEI. This CDR3 spans 16 amino acids. CDR3 bases: TGTGCCAGCAGCCCCGCGGGCAGGGGGTACACAGATACGCAGTATTTT. Its protein is CASSPAGRGYTDTQYF.

The V call is TRBV3-1 (or the pseudogene TRBV3-2), the J call TRBJ2-2; D is unresolved. The V gene's germline CDR1 is LGHDT and CDR2 YNNKEL (reference sequence). The CDR3 spans 12 residues. The V gene lost 4 bases and the J gene lost 7 bases, with 7 bases spanning the gap. The CDR3 is CASSPRFGELFF. The CDR3 DNA reads TGTGCCAGCAGCCCTCGTTTCGGGGAGCTGTTTTTT.

This sequence joins TRBV10-2 and TRBJ1-5; the match to TRBD1 covers 7 bases. The junction had 9 bases not matched to a gene; V was cut back by 7 bases and J by 6 bases. Germline V lookup: CDR1 WSHSY, CDR2 SAAADI. This CDR3 contains 14 residues. In DNA form, the CDR3 reads TGCGCCAGCAACCTTGACAGGGCAGGTCAGCCCCAGCATTTT. Its protein is CASNLDRAGQPQHF.